This T cell receptor (beta chain) was identified during a study of blood T cells in healthy people across ages. With a J-beta primer mix and a sample-barcoded 5' primer, a second PCR ran about 7 to 12 cycles. TCRdb called the 5' RACE reads again in MiXCR, with one record for every CDR3 protein. The top ten clones hold more than 6% of a sample with 1.5 million to 2 million distinct CDR3 sequences, about 30% of them seen once. Per the germline V gene, CDR1 is SGHDN and CDR2 is FVKESK. Trimming left V 4 bases short and J 7 bases short, with 20 bases between. The CDR3 runs to 16 residues. This clonotype was observed a few times. Its antigen is not identified. General observations from the study: A greater number of naive CD4+ cells and higher diversity distinguished long-lived donors from aged donors.

The chain employs TRBV14 and TRBJ2-1, with D possibly being TRBD2 (6 bases). The sample was blood. The sequence was collected from a woman between 25 and 40 years old in good health. The CDR3 loop reads CASSPLDGVGRNEQFF. In DNA, the CDR3 is TGTGCCAGCAGCCCTCTGGACGGCGTGGGGAGGAATGAGCAGTTCTTC.